These T cell receptor beta chains were read from a single sample in a study of blood T cell repertoires in COVID-19. The data were produced by immunoSEQ multiplex PCR, yet TCRdb's version contains in-frame clones alone and is incomplete. The data hold some 16,000 clones, with about 89% observed a single time. Input material: peripheral blood. The origin of the receptors is a man older than 75 with acute or convalescent COVID-19. Each CDR3 is given with its conserved first and last residue. D genes are given only for firm matches. Part of the rows lack a size; the others show once, few, many or a class for expanded clones.

v_gene,j_gene,abundance,d_gene,CDR3aa,CDR3nt
TRBV14,TRBJ2-1,-,TRBD2,CASSLLGSGRAAQFF,TGTGCCAGCAGCCTCCTCGGGAGCGGGAGGGCGGCGCAGTTCTTC
TRBV5-1,TRBJ2-2,-,TRBD2,CASSPLSLGTSGPRTGELFF,TGCGCCAGCAGCCCTCTCAGCTTGGGGACTAGCGGCCCTCGGACCGGGGAGCTGTTTTTT
TRBV5-4,TRBJ1-2,-,-,CASSSRNREYYGYTF,TGTGCCAGCAGCTCACGGAACAGAGAGTACTATGGCTACACCTTC
TRBV19,TRBJ1-4,-,-,CASRDTATNEKLFF,TGTGCCAGCCGGGACACCGCAACTAATGAAAAACTGTTTTTT
TRBV7-9,TRBJ1-5,-,-,CASSLLGGSNQPQHF,TGTGCCAGCAGCTTATTAGGCGGTAGCAATCAGCCCCAGCATTTT
TRBV24-1,TRBJ2-1,-,TRBD1,CATSDAAGTGTYNEQFF,TGTGCCACCAGTGATGCCGCAGGGACAGGGACATACAATGAGCAGTTCTTC
TRBV12-3/TRBV12-4,TRBJ2-7,-,TRBD1,CASSLGQYEQYF,TGTGCCAGCAGCTTGGGACAGTACGAGCAGTACTTC
TRBV5-4,TRBJ2-1,-,TRBD1,CASSGQGINEQFF,TGTGCCAGCTCTGGACAGGGAATTAATGAGCAGTTCTTC
TRBV20-1,TRBJ1-1,-,-,CSASRRPTEAFF,TGCAGTGCTAGTAGGAGGCCTACTGAAGCTTTCTTT
TRBV12-5,TRBJ2-3,-,-,CASGFPSQGTDTQYF,TGTGCTAGTGGTTTTCCTTCCCAGGGAACAGATACGCAGTATTTT
TRBV28,TRBJ1-5,-,TRBD1,CASRLTGSQPQHF,TGTGCCAGCAGGCTGACAGGGTCTCAGCCCCAGCATTTT
TRBV7-6,TRBJ2-1,-,-,CASSLLAQVSNEQFF,TGTGCCAGCAGCTTACTAGCCCAAGTGTCCAATGAGCAGTTCTTC
TRBV24-1,TRBJ2-5,-,-,CATSEGGRTQDFETQYF,TGTGCCACCAGTGAGGGGGGGCGAACCCAGGACTTTGAGACCCAGTACTTC
TRBV24-1,TRBJ1-2,-,-,CATSDRSHGYTF,TGTGCCACCAGTGACCGTTCACACGGCTACACCTTC
TRBV27,TRBJ2-5,-,TRBD2,CASSLGTSGETQYF,TGTGCCAGCAGTTTAGGGACTAGCGGGGAGACCCAGTACTTC
TRBV3-1/TRBV3-2,TRBJ1-2,-,-,CASSASGVGYYGYTF,TGTGCCAGCAGCGCAAGCGGGGTGGGGTACTATGGCTACACCTTC
TRBV18,TRBJ1-1,-,-,CASSPVGGTNTEAFF,TGTGCCAGCTCACCAGTAGGGGGTACTAACACTGAAGCTTTCTTT
TRBV6-5,TRBJ2-3,-,-,CASSYGGATDTQYF,TGTGCCAGCAGTTACGGTGGGGCGACAGATACGCAGTATTTT
TRBV11-2,TRBJ2-7,large,-,CASSLDPGAGYEQYF,TGTGCCAGCAGCTTAGATCCAGGGGCTGGCTACGAGCAGTACTTC
TRBV5-1,TRBJ2-3,-,-,CASRTGDLLTDTQYF,TGCGCCAGCAGAACGGGAGACCTTCTCACAGATACGCAGTATTTT
TRBV5-1,TRBJ2-3,-,TRBD2,CASSLLAGGPTDTQYF,TGCGCCAGCAGCTTACTAGCGGGAGGGCCTACAGATACGCAGTATTTT
TRBV19,TRBJ2-1,-,-,CASSIQGTYNEQFF,TGTGCCAGTAGTATACAGGGGACCTACAATGAGCAGTTCTTC
TRBV5-6,TRBJ1-3,-,TRBD1,CASSFQGASGNTIYF,TGTGCCAGCAGCTTTCAGGGGGCCTCTGGAAACACCATATATTTT
TRBV27,TRBJ2-7,-,-,CASRTVRRHEQYF,TGTGCCAGCAGGACGGTTAGGAGGCACGAGCAGTACTTC
TRBV5-1,TRBJ2-7,-,TRBD1,CASSLGFLGTGDEQYF,TGCGCCAGCAGCTTGGGGTTCCTAGGGACAGGGGACGAGCAGTACTTC
TRBV6-2/TRBV6-3,TRBJ1-2,-,TRBD1,CASSPPDRAYGYTF,TGTGCCAGCAGTCCCCCCGACAGGGCCTATGGCTACACCTTC
TRBV4-1,TRBJ1-1,once,-,CASSQDGETEAFF,TGCGCCAGCAGCCAGGACGGGGAAACTGAAGCTTTCTTT
TRBV27,TRBJ1-1,-,-,CASSLGRGTEAFF,TGTGCCAGCAGTTTGGGGAGGGGCACTGAAGCTTTCTTT
TRBV25-1,TRBJ2-6,-,-,CASSRGGTGANVLTF,TGTGCCAGCAGTCGAGGGGGAACTGGGGCCAACGTCCTGACTTTC
TRBV4-2,TRBJ1-6,once,-,CASSQEKGSMGSPLHF,TGTGCCAGCAGCCAAGAAAAAGGGAGCATGGGCTCACCCCTCCACTTT
TRBV11-2,TRBJ2-1,-,TRBD1,CASSFDRGKGNEQFF,TGTGCCAGCAGCTTCGACAGGGGGAAAGGGAATGAGCAGTTCTTC
TRBV7-3,TRBJ1-1,-,-,CASSLSGSGTEAFF,TGTGCCAGCAGCTTAAGTGGGTCAGGGACTGAAGCTTTCTTT
TRBV5-1,TRBJ2-1,-,-,CASSLRTDPNEQFF,TGCGCCAGCAGCCTTCGGACAGATCCGAATGAGCAGTTCTTC
TRBV30,TRBJ2-2,-,-,CAWSLRDSGELFF,TGTGCCTGGAGTTTACGGGATTCCGGGGAGCTGTTTTTT
TRBV18,TRBJ1-1,-,-,CASSPFQELNTEAFF,TGTGCCAGCTCACCATTCCAGGAACTTAACACTGAAGCTTTCTTT
TRBV7-8,TRBJ2-7,-,TRBD2,CASSFLSGGSAYEQYF,TGTGCCAGCAGCTTTCTTAGCGGGGGATCCGCCTACGAGCAGTACTTC
TRBV6-1,TRBJ1-5,once,-,CASSEAPHSNQPQHF,TGTGCCAGCAGTGAAGCCCCACATAGCAATCAGCCCCAGCATTTT
TRBV10-3,TRBJ2-1,-,TRBD2,CAISGLTAGDWGEQFF,TGTGCCATCAGCGGGTTGACAGCGGGAGATTGGGGTGAGCAGTTCTTC
TRBV7-2,TRBJ2-1,-,TRBD2,CASSFTSGKNEQFF,TGTGCCAGCAGCTTTACTAGCGGGAAAAATGAGCAGTTCTTC
TRBV19,TRBJ1-5,-,-,CASTGGAFNQPQHF,TGTGCCAGCACCGGGGGGGCCTTCAATCAGCCCCAGCATTTT
TRBV5-8,TRBJ2-7,-,-,CASSLGIGQLDEQYF,TGTGCCAGCAGCTTGGGTATCGGACAGTTGGACGAGCAGTACTTC
TRBV29-1,TRBJ1-2,-,TRBD1,CSATGGHGYTF,TGCAGCGCTACAGGGGGCCATGGCTACACCTTC
TRBV7-6,TRBJ2-7,-,-,CASSHRPEQYF,TGTGCCAGCAGCCACAGACCCGAGCAGTACTTC
TRBV29-1,TRBJ2-7,once,TRBD1,CSASGTAGNEQYF,TGCAGCGCATCCGGGACAGCAGGCAACGAGCAGTACTTC
TRBV6-5,TRBJ1-4,-,TRBD1,CASSLDRTNEKLFF,TGTGCCAGCAGTTTGGACAGGACTAATGAAAAACTGTTTTTT
TRBV30,TRBJ1-2,-,-,CAWISSEAFRYTF,TGTGCCTGGATCTCAAGTGAGGCATTCCGTTACACCTTC